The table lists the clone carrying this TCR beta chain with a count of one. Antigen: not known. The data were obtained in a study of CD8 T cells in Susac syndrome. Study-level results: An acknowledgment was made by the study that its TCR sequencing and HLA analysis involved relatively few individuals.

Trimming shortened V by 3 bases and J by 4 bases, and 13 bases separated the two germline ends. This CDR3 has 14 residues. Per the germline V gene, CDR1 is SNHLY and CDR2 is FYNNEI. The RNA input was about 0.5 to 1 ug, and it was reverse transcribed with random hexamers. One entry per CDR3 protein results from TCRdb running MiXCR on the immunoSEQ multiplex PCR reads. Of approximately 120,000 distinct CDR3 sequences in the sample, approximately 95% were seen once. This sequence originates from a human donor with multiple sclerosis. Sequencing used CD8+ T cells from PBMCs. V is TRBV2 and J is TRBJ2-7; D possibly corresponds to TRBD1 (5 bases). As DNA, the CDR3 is TGTGCCAGCAGTGATTACAGGACAAGATACGAGCAGTACGTC. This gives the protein CASSDYRTRYEQYV.